A single sample is the source of the 20 T cell receptor beta chains below, sequenced in a study of blood T cell repertoires in COVID-19. Only in-frame clones appear in the TCRdb table, and some are missing; sequencing was by immunoSEQ multiplex PCR. The sample records some 340,000 clones, 90% being singletons. Input material: PBMCs or T cells enriched from blood (not recorded which). These receptors all come from a woman in her 30s who had been exposed to COVID-19.

V gene TRBV7-2 combines with J gene TRBJ2-7; TRBD1 aligns across 8 bases. CDR3 length: 14 amino acids. V was pared by 5 bases and J by 2 bases, with 5 bases of the junction left unmatched. Per the germline V gene, CDR1 is SGHTA and CDR2 is FQGNSA. The CDR3 DNA reads TGTGCCAGCAGCGTTAGACAGGGGCCCTACGAGCAGTACTTC. This translates into CASSVRQGPYEQYF. The variable domain in full, completed from reference TRBV7-2 and TRBJ2-7, reads GAGVSQSPSNKVTEKGKDVELRCDPISGHTALYWYRQSLGQGLEFLIYFQGNSAPDKSGLPSDRFSAERTGGSVSTLTIQRTQQEDSAVYLCASSVRQGPYEQYFGPGTRLTVT.

This chain uses TRBV2 with TRBJ1-6, with TRBD1 matching over 7 bases. With 7 bases clipped from V and 9 bases from J, the junction kept 9 bases outside the gene matches. Germline lookup yields CDR1 SNHLY and CDR2 FYNNEI. This CDR3 spans 14 amino acids. The CDR3 region is CASINPGQLSPLHF. DNA of the CDR3: TGTGCCAGCATCAACCCGGGACAGCTTTCACCCCTCCACTTT.

The chain carries TRBV9 and TRBJ2-7, with TRBD2 identical over 8 bases. In germline, CDR1 is SGDLS, CDR2 YYNGEE. The V gene end was trimmed by 0 bases and the J gene end by 3 bases; junction bases not matched to a gene: 8. The CDR3 is made up of 16 amino acids. CDR3 sequence: CASSVGLAGGYYEQYF. The CDR3 DNA follows: TGTGCCAGCAGCGTAGGTCTAGCGGGCGGATACTACGAGCAGTACTTC.

This chain joins TRBV7-3 and TRBJ1-6; possible D gene TRBD1, 5 bases. Per germline, CDR1 SGHTA and CDR2 FQGTGA. V was shortened by 5 bases and J by 3 bases, with 11 bases between the two germline ends. The CDR3 extends over 15 amino acids. CDR3 loop: CASSKQGNYNSPLHF. CDR3 nucleotide sequence: TGTGCCAGCAGCAAGCAGGGAAACTATAATTCACCCCTCCACTTT.

V gene TRBV12-3 or TRBV12-4 combines with J gene TRBJ1-5; D is undetermined. The V gene lost 3 bases and the J gene lost 10 bases, with 13 bases spanning the gap. This CDR3 region has 13 residues. CDR3 nucleotides: TGTGCCAGCAGTTTTACCGACAAGGCACCCCAGCATTTT. It is translated as CASSFTDKAPQHF.

The chain's CDR3 is CSVGGGETQYF. In DNA form, the CDR3 reads TGCAGTGTCGGGGGGGGCGAGACCCAGTACTTC. The J gene is TRBJ2-5, the V gene TRBV20-1; 8 positions match TRBD2. The CDR3 contains 11 residues. CDR1 DFQATT and CDR2 SNEGSKA come from the germline V gene (reference sequence). V lost 7 bases and J lost 5; bases outside the gene matches: 3.

The CDR3 DNA sequence: TGCGCCAGCAGCCCTAAGCGGGGGGGCCCTGGTGAGCAGTTCTTC. It translates to CASSPKRGGPGEQFF. V and J are TRBV4-3 and TRBJ2-1; TRBD2 aligns across 10 bases. CDR1 LGHNA and CDR2 YSLEER come from the germline V gene. The CDR3 loop spans 15 amino acids. Trimming cost V 4 bases and J 9 bases; bases outside gene matches: 9.

The chain recombines TRBV27 with TRBJ1-2; 10 nucleotides line up with TRBD1. CDR1 and CDR2 from the germline V gene are MNHEY and SMNVEV (reference sequence). There are 14 residues in the CDR3. After removal of 6 bases from V and 8 bases from J, the junction contained 9 bases not matched to a gene. This CDR3 reads CASRNMGQGRGYTF. The CDR3 region has the DNA TGTGCCAGCAGAAACATGGGACAGGGGCGCGGCTACACCTTC.

V gene TRBV7-9 combines with J gene TRBJ2-1; 9 bases agree with TRBD1. Germline CDR1 and CDR2: SEHNR and FQNEAQ (reference sequence). The V segment lost 1 base and the J segment 4 bases; nucleotides outside the gene matches: 2. This CDR3 has 15 amino acids. CDR3 nucleotides: TGTGCCAGCAGCTTAGAGGACAGGGGTTACAATGAGCAGTTCTTC. Its protein product is CASSLEDRGYNEQFF.

The V gene is TRBV19, the J gene TRBJ1-6; 7 bases fit TRBD1. From germline, CDR1 is LNHDA and CDR2 SQIVND (reference sequence). Germline trimming cut 7 bases from V and 7 bases from J; bases unmatched to any gene: 10. The CDR3 covers 15 residues. CDR3 residues: CASKGIPGQNSPLHF. The DNA for the CDR3 is TGTGCCAGTAAGGGTATACCGGGACAGAATTCACCCCTCCACTTT.

The chain couples TRBV10-3 to TRBJ1-2, with 10 positions matching TRBD1. Losses at the gene ends were 2 bases for V and 7 bases for J; bases not matched to a gene: 4. This CDR3 has 14 residues. The germline gives CDR1 ENHRY, CDR2 SYGVKD. The CDR3 DNA is TGTGCCATCAGTGAGCCGGGACAGGGGCCTGGCTACACCTTC. Protein product: CAISEPGQGPGYTF.

The rearrangement joins TRBV19 to TRBJ2-7, with D perhaps TRBD1 (6 bases). CDR1 and CDR2 (germline): LNHDA, SQIVND (reference sequence). CDR3 size: 12 residues. Trimming cost V 4 bases and J 3 bases, with 7 bases left between them. This chain's CDR3 is CASSTQGYEQYF. Here the CDR3 DNA reads TGTGCCAGTAGTACACAGGGCTACGAGCAGTACTTC. The full variable domain, in which reference TRBV19 and TRBJ2-7 provide the parts outside the CDR3, is DGGITQSPKYLFRKEGQNVTLSCEQNLNHDAMYWYRQDPGQGLRLIYYSQIVNDFQKGDIAEGYSVSREKKESFPLTVTSAQKNPTAFYLCASSTQGYEQYFGPGTRLTVT.

The chain combines TRBV27 with TRBJ1-5, with D uncertain. The CDR3 extends over 13 amino acids. Germline V gene sequence: CDR1 MNHEY, CDR2 SMNVEV (reference sequence). The V end was cut by 8 bases, the J end by 4 bases, with 12 bases between. In nucleotides, the CDR3 is TGTGCCAGCGGACTACTTCCTAATCAGCCCCAGCATTTT. Its protein product is CASGLLPNQPQHF.

The chain joins TRBV9 to TRBJ2-3; D is ambiguous. Deletions cut 0 bases from V and 6 bases from J, with 8 bases between. Germline lookup yields CDR1 SGDLS and CDR2 YYNGEE. The CDR3 sequence is 13 residues long. Here the CDR3 reads CASSVGSLDTQYF. The CDR3 DNA reads TGTGCCAGCAGCGTAGGTAGCCTCGATACGCAGTATTTT. Filled out from reference TRBV9 and TRBJ2-3, the complete variable domain reads DSGVTQTPKHLITATGQRVTLRCSPRSGDLSVYWYQQSLDQGLQFLIQYYNGEERAKGNILERFSAQQFPDLHSELNLSSLELGDSALYFCASSVGSLDTQYFGPGTRLTVL.

This clone occurred once. The V gene is TRBV6-5, the J gene TRBJ1-3; possibly TRBD1 for D (5 bases). The germline V gene has CDR1 MNHEY and CDR2 SVGAGI. Trimming took off 2 bases at V and 3 bases at J, with 11 bases between the two ends. The CDR3 covers 15 residues. DNA of the CDR3: TGTGCCAGCAGTTACCGGTCAGGGCATGGAAACACCATATATTTT. The encoded protein is CASSYRSGHGNTIYF.

The CDR3 region is CASSPIWGDYTF. In nucleotides, the CDR3 is TGTGCCAGCAGCCCGATCTGGGGAGACTACACCTTC. The V and J genes are TRBV7-2 and TRBJ1-2; D uncertain. Germline-derived CDR1 and CDR2 are SGHTA and FQGNSA. Trimming cost V 5 bases and J 10 bases, with 14 bases left between them. This CDR3 comprises 12 residues.

This clone was detected only once. V usage is TRBV9 and J usage is TRBJ1-2; D might be TRBD1 (5 bases). Trimming shortened V by 4 bases and J by 6 bases, and 13 bases separated the two germline ends. CDR1 is SGDLS, CDR2 YYNGEE, per germline. The CDR3 spans 13 residues. CDR3 coding DNA: TGTGCCAGCAGCATCAGACAGTCCGATGGCTACACCTTC. It translates to CASSIRQSDGYTF.

The gene calls are TRBV6-1 and TRBJ1-5; maybe TRBD1 (5 bases). The CDR3 is 15 residues long. The V gene's germline CDR1 is MNHNS and CDR2 SASEGT. V shed 3 bases and J shed 0 bases, with 9 bases lying between them. DNA of the CDR3: TGTGCCAGCAGTGACCCGGGGGGTAGCAATCAGCCCCAGCATTTT. Translation: CASSDPGGSNQPQHF.

The genes are TRBV3-1 (or the pseudogene TRBV3-2) and TRBJ1-4, with a possible D match to TRBD1 (5 bases). Per germline, CDR1 LGHDT and CDR2 YNNKEL (reference sequence). V was pared by 1 base and J by 7 bases, with 16 bases between. This CDR3 contains 16 residues. The CDR3, as DNA: TGTGCCAGCAGCCAAGCGGGAGGGACTTTCCGTGAAAAACTGTTTTTT. Translation gives CASSQAGGTFREKLFF.

V usage is TRBV5-1 and J usage is TRBJ1-6, with D uncertain. V was clipped by 0 bases and J by 9 bases, with 16 bases between them. CDR1 and CDR2 (germline): SGHRS, YFSETQ. This CDR3 is 16 amino acids long. The CDR3 nucleotides are TGCGCCAGCAGCTTGGAAACGTCCTTGCGGGGTTCACCCCTCCACTTT. It codes for CASSLETSLRGSPLHF.